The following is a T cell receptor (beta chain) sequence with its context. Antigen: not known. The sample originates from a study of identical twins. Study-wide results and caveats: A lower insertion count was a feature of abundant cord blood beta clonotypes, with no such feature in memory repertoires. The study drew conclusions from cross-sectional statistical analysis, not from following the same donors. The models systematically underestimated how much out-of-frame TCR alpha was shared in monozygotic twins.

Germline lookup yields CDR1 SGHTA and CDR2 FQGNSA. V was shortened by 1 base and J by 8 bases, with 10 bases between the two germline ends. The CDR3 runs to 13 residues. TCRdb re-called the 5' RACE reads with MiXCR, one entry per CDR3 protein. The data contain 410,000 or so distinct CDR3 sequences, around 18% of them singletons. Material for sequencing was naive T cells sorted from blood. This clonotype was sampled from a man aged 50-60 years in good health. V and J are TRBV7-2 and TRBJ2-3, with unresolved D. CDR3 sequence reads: CASSLEQVGTQYF. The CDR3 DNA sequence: TGTGCCAGCAGCTTAGAACAAGTGGGTACGCAGTATTTT.